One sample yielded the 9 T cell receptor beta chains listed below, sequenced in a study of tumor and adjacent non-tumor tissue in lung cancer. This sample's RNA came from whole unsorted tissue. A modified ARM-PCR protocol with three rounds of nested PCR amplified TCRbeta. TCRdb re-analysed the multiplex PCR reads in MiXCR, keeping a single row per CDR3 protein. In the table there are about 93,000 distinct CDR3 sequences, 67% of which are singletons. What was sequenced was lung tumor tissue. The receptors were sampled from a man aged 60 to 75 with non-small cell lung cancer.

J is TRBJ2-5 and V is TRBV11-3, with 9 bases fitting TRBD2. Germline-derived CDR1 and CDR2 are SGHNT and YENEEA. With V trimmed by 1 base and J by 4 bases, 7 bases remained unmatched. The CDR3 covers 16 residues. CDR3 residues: CASSLGTAGGRETQYF. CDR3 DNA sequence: TGTGCCAGCAGCTTAGGAACAGCGGGAGGTAGAGAGACCCAGTACTTC.

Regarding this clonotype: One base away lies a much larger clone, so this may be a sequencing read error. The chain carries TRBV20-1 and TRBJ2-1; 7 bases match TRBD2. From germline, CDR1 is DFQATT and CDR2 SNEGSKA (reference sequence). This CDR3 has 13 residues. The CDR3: CSARSSAGSERFF. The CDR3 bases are TGCAGTGCTAGATCCTCAGCGGGAAGTGAGCGGTTCTTC.

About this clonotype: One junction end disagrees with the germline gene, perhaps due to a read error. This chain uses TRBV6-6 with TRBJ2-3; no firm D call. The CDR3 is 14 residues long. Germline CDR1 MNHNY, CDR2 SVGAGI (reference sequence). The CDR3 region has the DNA TGTGTCAGCAGCCCCCCCCTAAGCACAGATACGCAGTATTTT. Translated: CVSSPPLSTDTQYF.

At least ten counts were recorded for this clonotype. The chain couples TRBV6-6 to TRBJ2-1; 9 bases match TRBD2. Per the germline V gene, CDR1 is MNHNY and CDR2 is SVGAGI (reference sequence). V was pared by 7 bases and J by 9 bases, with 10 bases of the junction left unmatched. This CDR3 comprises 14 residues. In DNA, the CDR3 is TGTGCCAGCAACCCGTACGGGACTAGCAGTGAGCAGTTCTTC. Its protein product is CASNPYGTSSEQFF.

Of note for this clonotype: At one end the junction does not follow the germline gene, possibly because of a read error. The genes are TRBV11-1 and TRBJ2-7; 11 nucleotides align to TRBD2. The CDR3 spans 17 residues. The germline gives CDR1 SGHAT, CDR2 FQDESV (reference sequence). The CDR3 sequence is CASNYYSGTSGAYDQYF. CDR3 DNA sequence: TGCGCCAGCAACTACTATTCCGGGACTAGCGGTGCCTACGACCAGTACTTC.

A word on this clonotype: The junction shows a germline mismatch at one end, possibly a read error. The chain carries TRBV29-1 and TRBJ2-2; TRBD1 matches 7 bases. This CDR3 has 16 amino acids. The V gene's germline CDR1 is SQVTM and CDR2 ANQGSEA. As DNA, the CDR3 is TGCAGCGCTCTACGACAAGGCCGGGACAGTCCTTTGGAGCTGGTTTTT. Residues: CSALRQGRDSPLELVF.

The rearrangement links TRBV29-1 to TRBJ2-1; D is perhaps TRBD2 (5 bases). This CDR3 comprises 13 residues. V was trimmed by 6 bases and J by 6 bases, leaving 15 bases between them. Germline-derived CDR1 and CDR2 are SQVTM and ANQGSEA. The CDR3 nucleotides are TGCAGCGTCGCCGGTATTAGCGCCAATGAGCAGTTCTTC. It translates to CSVAGISANEQFF.

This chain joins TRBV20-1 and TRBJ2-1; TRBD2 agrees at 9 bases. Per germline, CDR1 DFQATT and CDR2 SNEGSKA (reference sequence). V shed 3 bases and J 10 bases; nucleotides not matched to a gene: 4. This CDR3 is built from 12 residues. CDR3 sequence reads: CSASLAGREQFF. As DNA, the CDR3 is TGCAGTGCTAGCCTAGCGGGGCGGGAGCAGTTCTTC.

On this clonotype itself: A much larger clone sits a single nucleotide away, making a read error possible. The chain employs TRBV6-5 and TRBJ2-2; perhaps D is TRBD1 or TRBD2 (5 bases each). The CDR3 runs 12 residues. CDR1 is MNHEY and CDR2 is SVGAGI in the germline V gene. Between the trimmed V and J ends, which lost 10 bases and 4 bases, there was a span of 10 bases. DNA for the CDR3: TGTGCCATAACGGGGACCACCGGGGAGCTGTTTTTT. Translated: CAITGTTGELFF.